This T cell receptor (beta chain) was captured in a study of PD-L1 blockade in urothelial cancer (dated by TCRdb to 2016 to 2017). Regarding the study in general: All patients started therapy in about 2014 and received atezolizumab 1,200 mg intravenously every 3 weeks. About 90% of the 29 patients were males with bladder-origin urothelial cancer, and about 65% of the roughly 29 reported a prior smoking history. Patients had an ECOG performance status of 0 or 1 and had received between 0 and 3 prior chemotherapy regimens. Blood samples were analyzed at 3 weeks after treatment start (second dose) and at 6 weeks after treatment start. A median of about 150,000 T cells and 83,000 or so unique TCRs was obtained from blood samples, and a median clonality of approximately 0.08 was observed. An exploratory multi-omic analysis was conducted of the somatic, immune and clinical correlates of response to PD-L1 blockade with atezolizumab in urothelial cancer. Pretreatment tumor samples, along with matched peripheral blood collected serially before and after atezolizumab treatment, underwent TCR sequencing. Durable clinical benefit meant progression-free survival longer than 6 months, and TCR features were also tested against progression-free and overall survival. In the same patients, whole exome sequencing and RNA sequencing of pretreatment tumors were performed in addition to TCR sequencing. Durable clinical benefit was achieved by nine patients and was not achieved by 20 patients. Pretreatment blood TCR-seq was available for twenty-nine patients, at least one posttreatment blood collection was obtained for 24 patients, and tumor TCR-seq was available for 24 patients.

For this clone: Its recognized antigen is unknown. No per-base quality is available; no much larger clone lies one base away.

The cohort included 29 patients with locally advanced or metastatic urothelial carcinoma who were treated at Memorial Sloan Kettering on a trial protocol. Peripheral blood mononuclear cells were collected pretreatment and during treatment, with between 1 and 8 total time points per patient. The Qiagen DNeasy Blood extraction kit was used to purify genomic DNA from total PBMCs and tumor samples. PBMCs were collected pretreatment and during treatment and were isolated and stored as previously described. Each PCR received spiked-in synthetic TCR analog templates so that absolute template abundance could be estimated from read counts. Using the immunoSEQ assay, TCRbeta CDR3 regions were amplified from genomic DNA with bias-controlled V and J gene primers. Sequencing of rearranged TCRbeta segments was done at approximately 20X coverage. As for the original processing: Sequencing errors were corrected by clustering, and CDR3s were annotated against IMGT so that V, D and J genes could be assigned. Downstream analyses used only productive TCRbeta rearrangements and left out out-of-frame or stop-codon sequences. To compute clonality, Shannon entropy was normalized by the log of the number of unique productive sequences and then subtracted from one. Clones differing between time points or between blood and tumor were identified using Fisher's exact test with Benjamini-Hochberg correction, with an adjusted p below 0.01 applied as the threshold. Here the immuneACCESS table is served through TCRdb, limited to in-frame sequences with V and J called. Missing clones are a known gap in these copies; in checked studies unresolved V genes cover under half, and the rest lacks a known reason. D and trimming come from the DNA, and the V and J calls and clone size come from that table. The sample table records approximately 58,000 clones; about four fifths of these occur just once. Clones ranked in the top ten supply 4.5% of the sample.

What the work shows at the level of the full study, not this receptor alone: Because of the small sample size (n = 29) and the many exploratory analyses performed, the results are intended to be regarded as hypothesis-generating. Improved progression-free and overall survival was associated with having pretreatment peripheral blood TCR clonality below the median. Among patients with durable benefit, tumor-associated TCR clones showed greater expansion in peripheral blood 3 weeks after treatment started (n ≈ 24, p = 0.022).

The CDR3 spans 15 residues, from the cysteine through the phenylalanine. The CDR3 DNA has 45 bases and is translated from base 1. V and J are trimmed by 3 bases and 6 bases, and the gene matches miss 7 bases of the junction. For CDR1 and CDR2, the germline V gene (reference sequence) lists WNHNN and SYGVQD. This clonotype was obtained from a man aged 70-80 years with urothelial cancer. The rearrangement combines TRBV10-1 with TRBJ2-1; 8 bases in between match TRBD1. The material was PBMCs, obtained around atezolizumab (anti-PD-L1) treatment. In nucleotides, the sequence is TGCGCCAGCAGTGATCAGGGGGCGAGTTCCAATGAGCAGTTCTTC. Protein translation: CASSDQGASSNEQFF.